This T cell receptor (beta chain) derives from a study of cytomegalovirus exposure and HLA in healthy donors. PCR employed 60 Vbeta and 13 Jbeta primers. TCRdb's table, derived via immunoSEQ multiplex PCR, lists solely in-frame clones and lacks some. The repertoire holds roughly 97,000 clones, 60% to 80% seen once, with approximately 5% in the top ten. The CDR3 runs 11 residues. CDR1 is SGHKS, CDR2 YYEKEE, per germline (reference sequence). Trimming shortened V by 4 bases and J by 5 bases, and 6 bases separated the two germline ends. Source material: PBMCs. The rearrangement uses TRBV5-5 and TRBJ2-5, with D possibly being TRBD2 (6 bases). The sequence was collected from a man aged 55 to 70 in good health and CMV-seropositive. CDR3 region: CASSGGETQYF. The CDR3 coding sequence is TGTGCCAGCAGCGGAGGGGAGACCCAGTACTTC.